What follows describes a single T cell receptor beta chain. The data were obtained in a study of blood T cell repertoires in COVID-19. Study at large: The United States, Italy and Spain provided the acute and convalescent COVID-19 samples. Sample material is recorded as cDNA or gDNA derived from T cells, B-cell-depleted T cells, or PBMCs.

In the study's own analysis: Amplification of reference gene primers provided the estimated nucleated cell counts. Here immunoSEQ multiplex PCR was the method, and the copy in TCRdb shows in-frame clones only, minus some. V, J and clone size were drawn from that table, and D and trimming were deduced from the DNA. The sample contains 290,000 or so clones, roughly nine tenths of which appear only once. The CDR3 is 14 amino acids. Germline values: CDR1 MNHEY, CDR2 SMNVEV (reference sequence). Trimming removed 6 bases from V and 5 bases from J, with 16 bases in between. Sequencing was performed on peripheral blood. This TCR derives from a man aged 18 to 35 with active or convalescent COVID-19. V and J are TRBV27 and TRBJ1-2, with D perhaps matching TRBD1 (6 bases). The CDR3 DNA reads as TGTGCCAGCAGATTCGGGACAACCTCGTATGGCTACACCTTC. As protein: CASRFGTTSYGYTF.